This T cell receptor beta chain is drawn from a study of T cell responses to AZD1222 COVID-19 vaccine. The wider study: Second-dose timings of about 4 or about 12 weeks were pooled.

Assay used: immunoSEQ multiplex PCR; TCRdb lists only in-frame clones, some missing. The table shows about 160,000 clones, with 89% occurring only once. About this clone: Antigen unknown.

Germline CDR1 is SNHLY and CDR2 is FYNNEI. Trimming shortened V by 4 bases and J by 1 base, and 8 bases separated the two germline ends. The CDR3 covers 14 residues. Study-level points and caveats: The breadth and depth of Spike-specific TCRs increased once two AZD1222 doses had been given. The peak T cell response came first, and repertoires were sampled only after it.

The sample here was peripheral blood, taken on day 0 of AZD1222 vaccination. The J gene is TRBJ1-3, the V gene TRBV2; unclear D gene. This TCR was sampled from an adult in good health. CDR3 in DNA: TGTGCCAGCAGTGCTACGGGTTCTGGAAACACCATATATTTT. The encoded protein is CASSATGSGNTIYF.